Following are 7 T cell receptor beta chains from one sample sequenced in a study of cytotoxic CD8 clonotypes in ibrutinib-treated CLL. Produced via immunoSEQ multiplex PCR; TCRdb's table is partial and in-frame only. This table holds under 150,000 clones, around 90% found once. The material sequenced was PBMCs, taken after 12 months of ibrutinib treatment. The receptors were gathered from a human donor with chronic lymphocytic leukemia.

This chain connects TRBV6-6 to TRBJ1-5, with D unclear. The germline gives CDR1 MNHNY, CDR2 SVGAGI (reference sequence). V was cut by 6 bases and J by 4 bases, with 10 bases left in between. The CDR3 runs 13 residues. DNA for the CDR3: TGTGCCAGCAGCCAGACGGTGAATCAGCCCCAGCATTTT. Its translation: CASSQTVNQPQHF.

The CDR3: CASSVGGGRGTDTQYF. CDR3 bases: TGTGCCAGCAGTGTCGGGGGGGGACGGGGAACAGATACGCAGTATTTT. The rearrangement joins TRBV6-1 to TRBJ2-3; 8 positions agree with TRBD2. Germline CDR1 MNHNS, CDR2 SASEGT. V lost 4 bases and J lost 3; bases outside the gene matches: 9. This CDR3 has 16 amino acids.

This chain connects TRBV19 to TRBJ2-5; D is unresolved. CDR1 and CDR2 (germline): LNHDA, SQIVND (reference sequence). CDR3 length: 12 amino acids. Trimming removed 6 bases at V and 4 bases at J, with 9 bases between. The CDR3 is CASSGSGETQYF. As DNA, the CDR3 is TGTGCCAGTAGCGGGTCTGGAGAGACCCAGTACTTC.

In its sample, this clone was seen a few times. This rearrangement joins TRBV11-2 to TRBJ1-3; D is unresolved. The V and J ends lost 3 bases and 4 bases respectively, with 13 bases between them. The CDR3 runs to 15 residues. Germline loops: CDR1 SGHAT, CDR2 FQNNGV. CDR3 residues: CASSFDSGSGNTIYF. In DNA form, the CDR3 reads TGTGCCAGCAGCTTTGATTCGGGATCCGGAAACACCATATATTTT.

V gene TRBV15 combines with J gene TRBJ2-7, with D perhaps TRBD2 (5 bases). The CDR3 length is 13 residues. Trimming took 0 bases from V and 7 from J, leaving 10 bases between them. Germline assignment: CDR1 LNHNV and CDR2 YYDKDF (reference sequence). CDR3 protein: CATSREGGWEQYF. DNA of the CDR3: TGTGCCACCAGCAGAGAAGGAGGTTGGGAGCAGTACTTC.

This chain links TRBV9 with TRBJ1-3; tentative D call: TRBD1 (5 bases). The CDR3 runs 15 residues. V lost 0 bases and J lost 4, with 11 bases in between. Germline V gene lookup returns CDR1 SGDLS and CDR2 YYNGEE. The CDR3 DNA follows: TGTGCCAGCAGCGTAGTAGGGACGATAGGAAACACCATATATTTT. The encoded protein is CASSVVGTIGNTIYF.

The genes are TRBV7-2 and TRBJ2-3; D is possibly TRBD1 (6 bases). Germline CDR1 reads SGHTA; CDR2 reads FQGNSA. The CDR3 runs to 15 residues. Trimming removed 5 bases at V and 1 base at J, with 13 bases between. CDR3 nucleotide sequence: TGTGCCAGCAGCCCTTGGGACAAGCGCACAGATACGCAGTATTTT. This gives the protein CASSPWDKRTDTQYF.